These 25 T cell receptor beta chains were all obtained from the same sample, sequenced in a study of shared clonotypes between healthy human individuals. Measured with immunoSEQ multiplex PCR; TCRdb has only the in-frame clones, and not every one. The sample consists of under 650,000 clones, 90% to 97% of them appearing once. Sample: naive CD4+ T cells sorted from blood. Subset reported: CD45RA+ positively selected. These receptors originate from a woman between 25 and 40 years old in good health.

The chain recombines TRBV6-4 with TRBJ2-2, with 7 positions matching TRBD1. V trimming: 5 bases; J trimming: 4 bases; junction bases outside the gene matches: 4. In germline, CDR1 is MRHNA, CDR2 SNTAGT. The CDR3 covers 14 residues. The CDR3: CASSPGQFTGELFF. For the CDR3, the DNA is TGTGCCAGCAGTCCGGGACAGTTCACCGGGGAGCTGTTTTTT.

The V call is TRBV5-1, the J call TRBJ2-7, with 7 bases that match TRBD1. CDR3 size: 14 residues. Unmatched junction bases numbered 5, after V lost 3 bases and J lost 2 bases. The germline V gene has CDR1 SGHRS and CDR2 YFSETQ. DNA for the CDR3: TGCGCCAGCAGCTCCGGACAGGATCCCTACGAGCAGTACTTC. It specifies CASSSGQDPYEQYF.

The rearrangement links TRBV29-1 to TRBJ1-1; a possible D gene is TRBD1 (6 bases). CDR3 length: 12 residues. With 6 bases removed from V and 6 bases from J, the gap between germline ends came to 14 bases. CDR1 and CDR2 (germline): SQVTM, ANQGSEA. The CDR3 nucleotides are TGCAGCGTATACTTCAGGGGTCCTGAAGCTTTCTTT. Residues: CSVYFRGPEAFF.

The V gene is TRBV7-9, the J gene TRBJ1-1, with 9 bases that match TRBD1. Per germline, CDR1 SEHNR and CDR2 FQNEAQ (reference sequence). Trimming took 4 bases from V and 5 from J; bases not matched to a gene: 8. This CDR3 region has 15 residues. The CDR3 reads CASSSDRGGLTEAFF. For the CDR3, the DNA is TGTGCCAGCAGCTCGGACAGGGGTGGGCTGACTGAAGCTTTCTTT.

In DNA form, the CDR3 reads TGTGCCACCAGCAGAGTCGGAGCGGCGTCCAATTTCGACAATGAGCAGTTCTTC. This translates into CATSRVGAASNFDNEQFF. The rearrangement joins TRBV15 to TRBJ2-1, with a tentative D call TRBD2 (5 bases). Germline V gene data show CDR1 as LNHNV and CDR2 as YYDKDF (reference sequence). The CDR3 runs to 18 residues. V gave up 1 base and J gave up 5 bases, with 21 bases separating them.

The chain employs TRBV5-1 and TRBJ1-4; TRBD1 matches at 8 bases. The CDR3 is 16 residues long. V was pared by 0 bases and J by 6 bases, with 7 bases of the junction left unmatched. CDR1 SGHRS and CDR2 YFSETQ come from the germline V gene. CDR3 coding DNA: TGCGCCAGCAGCTTGGCCCCAGGGGGCGTCGATGAAAAACTGTTTTTT. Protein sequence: CASSLAPGGVDEKLFF.

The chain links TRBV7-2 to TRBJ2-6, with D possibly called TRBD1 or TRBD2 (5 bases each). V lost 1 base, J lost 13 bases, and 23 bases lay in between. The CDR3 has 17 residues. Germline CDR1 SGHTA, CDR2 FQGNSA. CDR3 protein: CASSLEDWGTRVWVLTF. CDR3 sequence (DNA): TGTGCCAGCAGCTTAGAAGATTGGGGGACGCGGGTCTGGGTCCTGACTTTC. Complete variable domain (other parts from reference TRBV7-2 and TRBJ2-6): GAGVSQSPSNKVTEKGKDVELRCDPISGHTALYWYRQSLGQGLEFLIYFQGNSAPDKSGLPSDRFSAERTGGSVSTLTIQRTQQEDSAVYLCASSLEDWGTRVWVLTFGAGSRLTVL.

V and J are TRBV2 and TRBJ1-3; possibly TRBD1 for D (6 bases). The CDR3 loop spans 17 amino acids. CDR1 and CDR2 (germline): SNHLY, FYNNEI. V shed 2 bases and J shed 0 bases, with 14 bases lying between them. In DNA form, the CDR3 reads TGTGCCAGCAGTGAAACAGGGCGGGGGTTCTCTGGAAACACCATATATTTT. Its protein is CASSETGRGFSGNTIYF.

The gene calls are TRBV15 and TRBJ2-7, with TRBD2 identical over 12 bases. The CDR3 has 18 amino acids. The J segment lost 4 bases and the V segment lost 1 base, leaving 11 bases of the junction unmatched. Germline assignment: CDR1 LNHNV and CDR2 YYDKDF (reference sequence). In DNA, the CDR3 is TGTGCCACCAGCAGAGGACTAGCGGGAGTTTCGATACGTTACGAGCAGTACTTC. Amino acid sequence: CATSRGLAGVSIRYEQYF.

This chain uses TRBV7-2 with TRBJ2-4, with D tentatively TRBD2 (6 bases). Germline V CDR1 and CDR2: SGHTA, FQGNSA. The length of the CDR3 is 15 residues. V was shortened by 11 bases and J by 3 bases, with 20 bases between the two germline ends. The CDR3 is CASQIREGGKNIQYF. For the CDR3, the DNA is TGTGCCTCGCAGATACGAGAGGGAGGCAAAAACATTCAGTACTTC.

The DNA for the CDR3 is TGTGCCAGCAGCTTAGAGGGCTTGGGCGAGCAGTACTTC. Translated, it gives CASSLEGLGEQYF. V usage is TRBV13 and J usage is TRBJ2-7; D unresolved. The V end lost 1 base, the J end lost 6 bases, and 10 bases lay between the germline ends. CDR3 size: 13 residues. Germline V CDR1 and CDR2: PRHDT, FYEKMQ (reference sequence).

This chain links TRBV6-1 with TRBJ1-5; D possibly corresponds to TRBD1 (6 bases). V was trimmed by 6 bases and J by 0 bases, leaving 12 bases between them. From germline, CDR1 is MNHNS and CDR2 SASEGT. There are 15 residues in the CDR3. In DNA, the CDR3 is TGTGCCAGCAGGACTACAGGGAATAGCAATCAGCCCCAGCATTTT. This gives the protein CASRTTGNSNQPQHF.

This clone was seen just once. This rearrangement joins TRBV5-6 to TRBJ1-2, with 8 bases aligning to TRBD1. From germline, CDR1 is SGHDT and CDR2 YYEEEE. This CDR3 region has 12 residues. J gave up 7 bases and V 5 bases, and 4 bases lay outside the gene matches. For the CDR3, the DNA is TGTGCCAGCAGGTTAGACAGGGGTGGCTACACCTTC. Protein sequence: CASRLDRGGYTF.

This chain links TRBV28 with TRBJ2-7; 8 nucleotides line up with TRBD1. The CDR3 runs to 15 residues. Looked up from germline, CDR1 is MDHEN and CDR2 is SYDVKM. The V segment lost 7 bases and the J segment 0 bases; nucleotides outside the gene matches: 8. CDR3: CASNHRGSGSYEQYF. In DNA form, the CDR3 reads TGTGCCAGCAACCACAGGGGGTCGGGCTCCTACGAGCAGTACTTC.

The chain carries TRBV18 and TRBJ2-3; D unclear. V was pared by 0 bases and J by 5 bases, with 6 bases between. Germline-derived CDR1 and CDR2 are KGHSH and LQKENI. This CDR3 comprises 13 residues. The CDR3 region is CASSPPGKDTQYF. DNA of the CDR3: TGTGCCAGCTCACCACCGGGGAAAGATACGCAGTATTTT. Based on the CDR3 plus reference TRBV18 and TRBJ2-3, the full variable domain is NAGVMQNPRHLVRRRGQEARLRCSPMKGHSHVYWYRQLPEEGLKFMVYLQKENIIDESGMPKERFSAEFPKEGPSILRIQQVVRGDSAAYFCASSPPGKDTQYFGPGTRLTVL.

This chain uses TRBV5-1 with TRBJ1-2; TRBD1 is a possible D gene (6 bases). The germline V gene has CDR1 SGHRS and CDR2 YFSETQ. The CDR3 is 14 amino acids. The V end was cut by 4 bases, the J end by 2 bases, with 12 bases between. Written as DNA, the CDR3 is TGCGCCAGCAGCCTAACAGGGATCAACTATGGCTACACCTTC. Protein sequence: CASSLTGINYGYTF.

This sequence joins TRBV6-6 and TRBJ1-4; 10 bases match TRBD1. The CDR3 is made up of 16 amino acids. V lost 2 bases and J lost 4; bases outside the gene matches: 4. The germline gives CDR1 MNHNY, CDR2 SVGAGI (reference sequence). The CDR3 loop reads CASSYRQGADNEKLFF. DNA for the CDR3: TGTGCCAGCAGTTACCGACAGGGGGCCGATAATGAAAAACTGTTTTTT.

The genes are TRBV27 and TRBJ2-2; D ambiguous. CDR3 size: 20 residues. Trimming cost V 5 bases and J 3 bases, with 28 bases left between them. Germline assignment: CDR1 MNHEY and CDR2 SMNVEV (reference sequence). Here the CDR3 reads CASSKLALSGPSIDTGELFF. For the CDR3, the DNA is TGTGCCAGCAGTAAACTCGCCCTTTCCGGGCCCTCTATCGACACCGGGGAGCTGTTTTTT.

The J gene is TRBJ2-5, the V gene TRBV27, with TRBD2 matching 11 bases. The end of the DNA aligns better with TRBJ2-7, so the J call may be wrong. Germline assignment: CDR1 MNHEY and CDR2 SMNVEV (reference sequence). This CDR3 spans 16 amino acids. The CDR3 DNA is TGTGCCAGCAGTTACGATAGCGGGAGGGCCAAAGTCGAGCAGTACTTC. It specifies CASSYDSGRAKVEQYF.

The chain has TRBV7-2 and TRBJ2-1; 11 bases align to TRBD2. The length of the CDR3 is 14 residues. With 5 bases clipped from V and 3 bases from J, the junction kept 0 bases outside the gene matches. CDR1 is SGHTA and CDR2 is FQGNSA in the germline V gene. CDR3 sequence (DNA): TGTGCCAGCAGCGGGACTAGCGGCTACAATGAGCAGTTCTTC. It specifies CASSGTSGYNEQFF.

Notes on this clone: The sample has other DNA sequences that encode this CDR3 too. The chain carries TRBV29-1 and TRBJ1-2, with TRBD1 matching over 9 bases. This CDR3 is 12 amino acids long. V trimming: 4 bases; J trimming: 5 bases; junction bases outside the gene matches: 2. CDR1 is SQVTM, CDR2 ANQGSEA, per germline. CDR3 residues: CSVGDRGYGYTF. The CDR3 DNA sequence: TGCAGCGTTGGTGACAGGGGGTATGGCTACACCTTC.

The CDR3 nucleotides are TGTGCCAGCTCACCACCCGGGACGGTACTTTACGAGCAGTACTTC. Its protein product is CASSPPGTVLYEQYF. The V call is TRBV18, the J call TRBJ2-7; D may correspond to TRBD1 or TRBD2 (5 bases each). The V end was cut by 0 bases, the J end by 4 bases, with 13 bases between. In germline, CDR1 is KGHSH, CDR2 LQKENI. This CDR3 is 15 amino acids long.

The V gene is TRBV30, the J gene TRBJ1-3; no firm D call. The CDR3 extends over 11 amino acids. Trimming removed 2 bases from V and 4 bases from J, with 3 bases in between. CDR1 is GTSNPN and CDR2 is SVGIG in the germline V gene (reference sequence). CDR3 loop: CAWSPGNTIYF. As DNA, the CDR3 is TGTGCCTGGAGTCCAGGAAACACCATATATTTT.

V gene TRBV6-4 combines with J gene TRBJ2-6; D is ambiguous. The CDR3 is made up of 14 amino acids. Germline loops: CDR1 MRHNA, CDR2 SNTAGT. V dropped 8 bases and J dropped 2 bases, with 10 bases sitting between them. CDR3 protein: CASRRVAGANVLTF. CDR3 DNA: TGTGCCAGCCGTAGGGTAGCTGGGGCCAACGTCCTGACTTTC.

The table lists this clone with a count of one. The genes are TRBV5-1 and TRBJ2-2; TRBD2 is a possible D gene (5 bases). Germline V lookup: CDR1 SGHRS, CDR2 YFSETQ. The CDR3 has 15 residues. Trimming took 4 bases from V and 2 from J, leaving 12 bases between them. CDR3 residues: CASSMPGSNTGELFF. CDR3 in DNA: TGCGCCAGCAGCATGCCGGGATCTAACACCGGGGAGCTGTTTTTT.